This T cell receptor beta chain was documented in a study of T cell responses to AZD1222 COVID-19 vaccine. Here immunoSEQ multiplex PCR was the method, and the copy in TCRdb shows in-frame clones only, minus some. The sample records about 180,000 clones, about nine tenths being singletons. Details on this clone: The antigen is not known. The identical CDR3 is also encoded by other nucleotide sequences in the sample.

Overall study results and limits: Dominant at 160-218 and 743-854, vaccine-associated CD4 TCRs also spanned spike. Increases in Spike-specific TCR breadth and depth were seen after two AZD1222 doses.

This receptor was taken from an adult who received the MenACWY meningococcal vaccine as a control. The sequences come from peripheral blood, collected 28 days after the second dose of the MenACWY control vaccine.

CDR3 DNA: TGTGCCAGCAGCCAGCATTACGAGCAGTACTTC. It codes for CASSQHYEQYF. The chain is built from TRBV3-1 (or the pseudogene TRBV3-2) and TRBJ2-7; D is unclear. V lost 3 bases and J lost 4, with 4 bases in between. The CDR3 consists of 11 residues. The germline gives CDR1 LGHDT, CDR2 YNNKEL (reference sequence).